The present T cell receptor beta chain was sequenced within a study of T cell responses to AZD1222 COVID-19 vaccine. Sequencing used immunoSEQ multiplex PCR; TCRdb keeps in-frame clones, though not all of them. The repertoire holds some 120,000 clones, about 90% seen once, with about 10% in the top ten. Study results and caveats: The study reported that nearly half of spike-specific TCRs target unmutated variant regions. Females made up more of the donors, who were largely white British, and clonal diversity may have come out too low. The number of AZD1222 recipients seropositive at baseline was only 6 or 7.

As regards this clone: Its antigen is currently unknown.

Trimming pared 2 bases from V and 7 bases from J, leaving 6 bases between. The germline V gene has CDR1 SGHNT and CDR2 YENEEA. The CDR3 sequence is 11 residues long. This sequence joins TRBV11-3 and TRBJ2-7, with D uncertain. The sample here was peripheral blood, taken on day 0 of AZD1222 vaccination. This clonotype originated in an adult in good health. The chain's CDR3 is CASSLRREQYF. CDR3 coding DNA: TGTGCCAGCAGCTTAAGACGGGAGCAGTACTTC.